This T cell receptor (beta chain) was recorded in a study of vaccination effects on CD4 cells after COVID-19 (dated by TCRdb to between 2021 and 2022). Context from the whole study: To identify antigen-specific CD4+ T cell clonotypes by their expansion, the ViraFEST assay first stimulated PBMC with viral peptide pools and then applied TCR sequencing. Across the study, the median time from the second dose to post-vaccine sampling was 72 days (range 14 to 241). A few million PBMC per well were cultured with 9 to 10 ug/ml peptides in IMDM containing around 4.6% human AB serum, about 9.6 IU/ml IL-2 and gentamicin. SARS-CoV-2 spike-specific CD4+ TCR repertoires were compared before and after mRNA vaccination in COVID-19 convalescent patients and in infection-naive vaccine recipients. Altogether, approximately 10 COVID-19 convalescent patients and several SARS-CoV-2-naive healthy vaccine recipients made up the full study. The Oncomine TCR Beta short-read assay on an Illumina iSeq 100 was used to sequence cultures from other donors in the study.

After approximately 11 days of culture, CD4+ T cells were isolated with the EasySep CD4+ T cell isolation kit. Two doses of either the BNT162b2 or the mRNA-1273 mRNA SARS-CoV-2 vaccine were administered to participants. Healthy vaccine recipients had no prior SARS-CoV-2 infection, confirmed by negative nucleocapsid antibodies before and after vaccination. On days 3 and 7, half of the culture medium was replaced with fresh IL-2-containing medium. Unless otherwise noted, each peptide stimulation condition was cultured in triplicate wells. Using Ficoll-Paque Plus gradient centrifugation, PBMC were separated from whole blood and then either used fresh or cryopreserved at -140C. Genomic DNA was extracted from cultured CD4+ T cells with the QIAamp micro DNA kit. Comment on this clone: No antigen is known for it. It has no much larger one-base neighbor in the sample; base qualities were not kept.

The CDR3 starts with the cysteine, ends with the phenylalanine, and has 12 residues. Just the 36-base CDR3 DNA is kept, in frame starting at base 1. CDR1 and CDR2 are drawn from the germline V gene: MNHEY, SVGAGI. The V end loses 0 bases and the J end loses 5 bases, and a stretch of 4 bases separates them. The library was prepared using the immunoSEQ multiplex PCR assay. DNA from the CD4+ T cells that had been cultured and isolated underwent TCR beta CDR3 sequencing. Per the source publication's procedure: The analysis removed non-productive TCR sequences, trimmed reads to the CDR3 region, and retained only CDR3s that were 7 or more amino acids long. The MANAFEST web app was used to pick out antigen-specific clonotypes by comparing their expansion in peptide wells with that in reference cultures. Positive clones required FDR<0.05 expansion versus reference and all other wells, odds ratio above 5, and frequency above 0.1% in two replicate wells. A clonotype was defined as cross-reactive if the clonotype was significantly expanded both in SARS-CoV-2 spike wells and in at least one common cold coronavirus spike condition. Levenshtein distance calculated with the stringdist R package was used to assess CDR3 similarity, and unrooted trees were constructed with ape in R 3.6.1. Imported from immuneACCESS, the table was reduced by TCRdb to in-frame sequences with V and J called. These copies leave out some clones; in studies compared against another copy, an unresolved V gene accounts for under half, and the cause of the remainder is not known. V and J calls and clone size come straight from that table; D and trimming were deduced from the DNA. The sample table lists about 73,000 clones, approximately 73% of them with a count of one. The top ten hold about 2% of the sample.

What the work shows at the level of the full study, not this receptor alone: In healthy vaccine recipients, vaccine-induced clones were almost all SARS-CoV-2 mono-reactive, with only 1 of 255 being cross-reactive with common cold coronaviruses. The study was limited by a small number of convalescent patients, and early post-infection timepoints were lacking. At late post-vaccination timepoints, both infection-induced and vaccine-induced clones showed marked clonal contraction, consistent with waning T cell responses.

The input for sequencing was CD4+ T cells from PBMCs cultured without peptide, taken after COVID-19 vaccination. The chain is encoded by TRBV6-5 joined to TRBJ1-2; no D segment can be confidently identified. This TCR was sampled from a human donor who received a COVID-19 vaccine. The CDR3 region reads CASSYSGYGYTF. Here is the DNA: TGTGCCAGCAGTTACTCCGGGTATGGCTACACCTTC.